This TCR beta chain derives from a study of T cells after yellow fever vaccination. Study-level findings and limits: The booster saw the reappearance of most primary-vaccination clones (around 96% CD4, roughly 90% CD8).

TCRdb analysed the 5' RACE reads with MiXCR anew, one entry per CDR3 protein. The sample holds hundreds of thousands of distinct CDR3 sequences; roughly 17% are singletons and the top ten take roughly 17%. This CDR3 has 16 residues. Trimming shortened V by 1 base and J by 7 bases, and 17 bases separated the two germline ends. Germline V gene lookup returns CDR1 SGHTA and CDR2 FQGNSA. This clonotype was counted a few times. Its antigen is unknown. This TCR was recovered from a man aged 18 to 29 who received the YFV17D yellow fever vaccine. The J gene is TRBJ2-1, the V gene TRBV7-2; maybe TRBD2 (6 bases). The input for sequencing was PBMCs, taken about 5 days after the first yellow fever vaccination. CDR3 bases: TGTGCCAGCAGCTTAGGGGCCCGGGGGAGAGGGAATGAGCAGTTCTTC. The encoded protein is CASSLGARGRGNEQFF.